The 28 T cell receptor beta chains presented below share a single source sample, sequenced in a study of cytomegalovirus exposure and HLA in healthy donors. PCR amplification relied on 60 Vbeta primers (plus 13 Jbeta primers). The table came from immunoSEQ multiplex PCR; TCRdb's copy has only in-frame clones and leaves some out. The repertoire holds about 130,000 clones, with more than 75% as singletons. The sample consisted of PBMCs. The receptors shown here come from a woman aged 45 to 65 in good health and CMV-seropositive.

The V and J genes are TRBV5-1 and TRBJ2-5, with 11 bases that match TRBD2. CDR1 is SGHRS and CDR2 is YFSETQ in the germline V gene. The CDR3 sequence is 15 residues long. After removal of 4 bases from V and 6 bases from J, the junction contained 8 bases not matched to a gene. For the CDR3, the DNA is TGCGCCAGCAGCCCACTGGCTAGCGGGGGGAAGACCCAGTACTTC. Protein sequence: CASSPLASGGKTQYF.

V gene TRBV5-1 combines with J gene TRBJ2-1; TRBD2 aligns across 12 bases. CDR3 length: 15 residues. Looked up from germline, CDR1 is SGHRS and CDR2 is YFSETQ. V lost 3 bases and J lost 4; bases outside the gene matches: 2. The CDR3 reads CASSYTSGGYNEQFF. In DNA form, the CDR3 reads TGCGCCAGCAGCTACACTAGCGGGGGGTACAATGAGCAGTTCTTC.

This clone was seen only once. The chain is built from TRBV9 and TRBJ2-2, with a tentative D call TRBD1 (5 bases). The CDR3 totals 16 residues. Germline loops: CDR1 SGDLS, CDR2 YYNGEE. V was cut by 0 bases and J by 1 base, with 10 bases left in between. The CDR3 reads CASSVDLDKNTGELFF. As DNA, the CDR3 is TGTGCCAGCAGCGTAGATTTGGACAAGAACACCGGGGAGCTGTTTTTT.

The gene calls are TRBV7-9 and TRBJ2-7; D perhaps matches TRBD1 (5 bases). CDR1 is SEHNR and CDR2 is FQNEAQ in the germline V gene (reference sequence). V was pared by 1 base and J by 4 bases, with 5 bases between. CDR3 size: 12 residues. CDR3 DNA: TGTGCCAGCAGCTTAGGACAGTACGAGCAGTACTTC. Its translation: CASSLGQYEQYF.

The rearrangement joins TRBV7-9 to TRBJ2-7; 7 bases line up with TRBD1. Losses at the gene ends were 0 bases for V and 9 bases for J; bases not matched to a gene: 2. This CDR3 has 12 residues. Germline CDR1 SEHNR, CDR2 FQNEAQ (reference sequence). DNA of the CDR3: TGTGCCAGCAGCTTAGCGGGACAGACGCAGTACTTC. Encoded protein: CASSLAGQTQYF.

The V gene is TRBV7-9, the J gene TRBJ2-3; D possibly corresponds to TRBD1 (6 bases). This CDR3 has 15 amino acids. V lost 5 bases and J 2 bases, leaving 14 bases between the germline ends. Germline CDR1 reads SEHNR; CDR2 reads FQNEAQ (reference sequence). The CDR3 protein is CASSLGQLFTDTQYF. For the CDR3, the DNA is TGTGCCAGCAGCCTCGGACAGCTATTCACAGATACGCAGTATTTT. Full variable domain (rest looked up from reference TRBV7-9 and TRBJ2-3): DTGVSQNPRHKITKRGQNVTFRCDPISEHNRLYWYRQTLGQGPEFLTYFQNEAQLEKSRLLSDRFSAERPKGSFSTLEIQRTEQGDSAMYLCASSLGQLFTDTQYFGPGTRLTVL.

This chain uses TRBV5-1 with TRBJ1-1; TRBD1 aligns across 7 bases. In germline, CDR1 is SGHRS, CDR2 YFSETQ. This CDR3 region has 14 residues. V trimming: 4 bases; J trimming: 0 bases; junction bases outside the gene matches: 3. The CDR3 is CASSPDRVNTEAFF. The CDR3 coding sequence is TGCGCCAGCAGCCCCGACAGGGTGAACACTGAAGCTTTCTTT.

The CDR3 is CSGGGDYGYTF. In DNA form, the CDR3 reads TGCAGCGGGGGCGGGGACTATGGCTACACCTTC. J is TRBJ1-2 and V is TRBV29-1, with D tentatively TRBD1 (5 bases). The germline V and J ends were trimmed by 7 bases and 3 bases, with 9 bases remaining between them. Germline CDR1 is SQVTM and CDR2 is ANQGSEA. The CDR3 sequence is 11 residues long.

There are a few counts of this clone. V is TRBV30 and J is TRBJ1-5; 7 nucleotides match TRBD1. V shed 2 bases, J shed 2 bases, and the junction held 0 bases outside the gene matches. The CDR3 is made up of 13 amino acids. Germline lookup yields CDR1 GTSNPN and CDR2 SVGIG (reference sequence). The CDR3 nucleotides are TGTGCCTGGAGTCAGGGGGGCAATCAGCCCCAGCATTTT. As protein: CAWSQGGNQPQHF.

The rearrangement uses TRBV6-5 and TRBJ1-1; D may be TRBD1 (5 bases). Trimming shortened V by 6 bases and J by 7 bases, and 9 bases separated the two germline ends. CDR3 length: 11 amino acids. Germline values: CDR1 MNHEY, CDR2 SVGAGI. DNA of the CDR3: TGTGCCAGCAGCCAAAGGGGTGAAGCTTTCTTT. Encoded protein: CASSQRGEAFF.

The genes are TRBV9 and TRBJ1-3; D unclear. The CDR3 is 16 residues long. Germline V CDR1 and CDR2: SGDLS, YYNGEE. V was shortened by 0 bases and J by 4 bases, with 14 bases between the two germline ends. The CDR3, as DNA: TGTGCCAGCAGCGTAGCGTACAGAGACTACGGAAACACCATATATTTT. Its protein product is CASSVAYRDYGNTIYF.

As concerns this clone: Mismatch with germline at one junction end may stem from a read error. The rearrangement links TRBV11-2 to TRBJ2-1; D call uncertain. This CDR3 spans 13 amino acids. Germline-derived CDR1 and CDR2 are SGHAT and FQNNGV. CDR3 loop: CASSLDTYNEQFF. In nucleotides, the CDR3 is TGTGCCAGCAGCTTAGACACGTACAATGAACAGTTCTTC.

This sequence joins TRBV19 and TRBJ2-5; 7 bases fit TRBD1. The DNA end lines up better with TRBJ2-7; the J call may be wrong. The CDR3 sequence is 13 residues long. Germline V CDR1 and CDR2: LNHDA, SQIVND (reference sequence). CDR3 bases: TGTGCCAGTAGTAACAGGGGAGCAGGCGAGCAGTACTTC. Amino acid sequence: CASSNRGAGEQYF.

The V call is TRBV6-6, the J call TRBJ2-7; 7 bases fit TRBD1. The CDR3 covers 13 residues. Germline assignment: CDR1 MNHNY and CDR2 SVGAGI (reference sequence). Trimming cost V 6 bases and J 4 bases; bases outside gene matches: 6. The CDR3 nucleotides are TGTGCCAGCAGAGGGGGCAGGGGGTACGAGCAGTACTTC. Protein sequence: CASRGGRGYEQYF.

CDR3 nucleotide sequence: TGTGCCAGCCGGGGGGCTTATACTGAAGCTTTCTTT. The encoded protein is CASRGAYTEAFF. This sequence joins TRBV6-6 and TRBJ1-1; possible D gene TRBD1, 6 bases. CDR1 is MNHNY, CDR2 SVGAGI, per germline (reference sequence). The CDR3 consists of 12 residues. V was clipped by 8 bases and J by 5 bases, with 12 bases between them.

The chain joins TRBV18 to TRBJ1-2; D is perhaps TRBD1 (5 bases). V dropped 6 bases and J dropped 4 bases, with 9 bases sitting between them. Germline V gene data show CDR1 as KGHSH and CDR2 as LQKENI. This CDR3 has 12 amino acids. Here the CDR3 DNA reads TGTGCCAGCTCGCTGCAGGGCTATGGCTACACCTTC. Its translation is CASSLQGYGYTF.

The chain couples TRBV6-5 to TRBJ1-1, with D maybe TRBD1 (5 bases). Trimming stripped 6 bases from V and 3 bases from J, with 11 bases between. CDR3 size: 13 residues. Germline V gene sequence: CDR1 MNHEY, CDR2 SVGAGI. The CDR3 protein is CASRWGRDTEAFF. DNA for the CDR3: TGTGCCAGCAGATGGGGCAGAGACACTGAAGCTTTCTTT.

V gene TRBV10-3 combines with J gene TRBJ2-7, with a tentative D call TRBD2 (6 bases). This CDR3 region has 12 residues. The V and J ends lost 11 bases and 3 bases respectively, with 14 bases between them. Germline V CDR1 and CDR2: ENHRY, SYGVKD. The CDR3 DNA reads TGTGCCTCCTCCGGGACTGGCTACGAGCAGTACTTC. Translated, it gives CASSGTGYEQYF.

The V and J genes are TRBV4-3 and TRBJ1-1, with D tentatively TRBD1 (5 bases). V lost 6 bases and J lost 0, with 8 bases in between. CDR1 LGHNA and CDR2 YSLEER come from the germline V gene. This CDR3 is 13 amino acids long. The CDR3 DNA reads TGCGCCAGCAGTCGGACATTGAACACTGAAGCTTTCTTT. Its protein is CASSRTLNTEAFF.

The chain uses TRBV27 and TRBJ1-1; D is unresolved. V shed 2 bases and J shed 3 bases, with 10 bases lying between them. The CDR3 has 14 amino acids. CDR1 and CDR2 from the germline V gene are MNHEY and SMNVEV (reference sequence). The CDR3 protein is CASSLRSVDTEAFF. CDR3 coding DNA: TGTGCCAGCAGTTTACGCTCGGTGGACACTGAAGCTTTCTTT.

The chain couples TRBV28 to TRBJ1-2, with 8 bases lining up with TRBD1. Losses at the gene ends were 8 bases for V and 1 base for J; bases not matched to a gene: 6. Germline V lookup: CDR1 MDHEN, CDR2 SYDVKM. CDR3 length equals 14 residues. The CDR3 region has the DNA TGTGCCAGCCAACAGGGGGACAGTAACTATGGCTACACCTTC. This gives the protein CASQQGDSNYGYTF.

With regard to this clone: The same CDR3 can be traced to other DNA sequences in this sample. The rearrangement links TRBV6-5 to TRBJ1-1; perhaps TRBD1 as D (5 bases). Trimming took off 0 bases at V and 2 bases at J, with 7 bases between the two ends. This CDR3 has 14 amino acids. Germline V gives CDR1 MNHEY, CDR2 SVGAGI. CDR3 in DNA: TGTGCCAGCAGTTACTCAACAGGAAACACTGAAGCTTTCTTT. It translates to CASSYSTGNTEAFF.

V usage is TRBV20-1 and J usage is TRBJ2-5; no clear D. CDR1 and CDR2 (germline): DFQATT, SNEGSKA (reference sequence). The CDR3 runs 10 residues. Trimming pared 7 bases from V and 9 bases from J, leaving 12 bases between. For the CDR3, the DNA is TGCAGTGGGCTGGAGATGGCCCAGTACTTC. This gives the protein CSGLEMAQYF.

Only one count was recorded for this clone. This chain uses TRBV5-5 with TRBJ2-6; the D is unclear. The CDR3 is made up of 16 amino acids. V was shortened by 0 bases and J by 0 bases, with 7 bases between the two germline ends. CDR1 and CDR2 from the germline V gene are SGHKS and YYEKEE (reference sequence). The CDR3 spells CASSLVQYSGANVLTF. In nucleotides, the CDR3 is TGTGCCAGCAGCTTGGTTCAGTACTCTGGGGCCAACGTCCTGACTTTC.

This chain uses TRBV6-5 with TRBJ1-5; 9 bases agree with TRBD1. Germline V gene data show CDR1 as MNHEY and CDR2 as SVGAGI. The CDR3 runs to 15 residues. J gave up 4 bases and V 2 bases, and 3 bases lay outside the gene matches. CDR3 in amino acids: CASSYGQGWNQPQHF. The CDR3 nucleotides read TGTGCCAGCAGTTACGGACAGGGGTGGAATCAGCCCCAGCATTTT.

The rearrangement links TRBV28 to TRBJ1-4, with TRBD1 matching over 7 bases. V lost 2 bases, J lost 5 bases, and 14 bases stayed unmatched. This CDR3 spans 18 amino acids. Looked up from germline, CDR1 is MDHEN and CDR2 is SYDVKM. As DNA, the CDR3 is TGTGCCAGCAGTTTACTTAATGGGGGACAGTGGGGAAATGAAAAACTGTTTTTT. Residues: CASSLLNGGQWGNEKLFF.

The chain carries TRBV4-1 and TRBJ2-1; TRBD1 matches 10 bases. The V gene's germline CDR1 is MGHRA and CDR2 YSYEKL. V dropped 4 bases and J dropped 0; count of bases not matched to a gene: 15. The CDR3 spans 20 residues. DNA of the CDR3: TGCGCCAGCAGCCGACCACCGGGACAGGGGCTAGTAAGCTCCTACAATGAGCAGTTCTTC. It is translated as CASSRPPGQGLVSSYNEQFF.

The CDR3 coding sequence is TGTGCCAGCAGCCCCGTAGCGGGTACCTACAATGAGCAGTTCTTC. Translation gives CASSPVAGTYNEQFF. This chain uses TRBV5-4 with TRBJ2-1; 7 positions match TRBD2. V lost 4 bases, J lost 2 bases, and 6 bases stayed unmatched. The CDR3 has 15 residues. CDR1 is SGHNT, CDR2 YYREEE, per germline (reference sequence). Full variable domain (outside the CDR3, taken from reference TRBV5-4 and TRBJ2-1): ETGVTQSPTHLIKTRGQQVTLRCSSQSGHNTVSWYQQALGQGPQFIFQYYREEENGRGNFPPRFSGLQFPNYSSELNVNALELDDSALYLCASSPVAGTYNEQFFGPGTRLTVL.